This is a list of T cell receptor beta chains from one sample in a study of metastatic and nonmetastatic thyroid tumors. TCRdb re-analyzed the PCR reads through MiXCR. Here the sample spans 25,000 to 30,000 clones, 4% being singletons. Sequenced material: blood. All receptors come from a female donor with papillary thyroid cancer or a benign thyroid nodule (not recorded which). Some clones in this sample may be carry-over from other donors' samples. CDR3s include the opening cysteine and the closing phenylalanine or tryptophan. The D gene is left open where the match is weak. Some rows have no size entry. The others give once, few or many, or a class for an expanded clone.

j_call d_call clone_size v_call cdr3_aa cdr3_nt
TRBJ1-2 - many TRBV12-3/TRBV12-4 CASSLGGLDGYTF TGTGCCAGCAGTTTAGGAGGTCTGGATGGCTACACCTTC
TRBJ2-1 TRBD2 few TRBV7-3 CASSFSGRRGEQFF TGTGCCAGCAGCTTTAGCGGGAGACGGGGTGAGCAGTTCTTC
TRBJ2-7 TRBD1 medium-sized TRBV27 CASSQGTGGFEQYF TGTGCCAGCAGTCAAGGGACAGGGGGATTCGAGCAGTACTTC
TRBJ2-2 TRBD2 few TRBV7-9 CASSGRWERENTGELFF TGTGCCAGCAGCGGGCGGTGGGAGCGGGAGAACACCGGGGAGCTGTTTTTT
TRBJ1-1 - - TRBV28 CASTPSGGSTEAFF TGTGCCAGCACCCCCTCAGGTGGGAGCACTGAAGCTTTCTTT
TRBJ1-1 - many TRBV5-1 CASSKQGSITEAFF TGCGCCAGCAGCAAACAGGGTAGTATCACTGAAGCTTTCTTT
TRBJ2-3 TRBD2 many TRBV7-3 CASSLTAASGRWDTQYF TGTGCCAGCAGCTTAACGGCGGCTAGCGGGCGGTGGGATACGCAGTATTTT
TRBJ2-7 - medium-sized TRBV28 CASSTPGVLGEQYF TGTGCCAGCAGTACACCAGGGGTACTGGGGGAGCAGTACTTC
TRBJ2-1 - - TRBV24-1 CATSDARRNEQFF TGTGCCACCAGTGATGCGCGGCGCAATGAGCAGTTCTTC
TRBJ1-1 - - TRBV20-1 CSASPTDTEAFF TGCAGTGCTAGTCCGACAGACACTGAAGCTTTCTTT
TRBJ1-3 TRBD1 - TRBV6-1 CASSDQTGSSGNTIYF TGTGCCAGCAGTGACCAGACAGGGTCATCTGGAAACACCATATATTTT
TRBJ2-7 TRBD1 few TRBV12-3/TRBV12-4 CASGQIYYQYF TGTGCCTCGGGACAGATCTACTATCAGTACTTC
TRBJ2-7 - few TRBV28 CASSSENSPIYEQYF TGTGCCAGCAGCTCCGAGAACTCTCCGATATACGAGCAGTACTTC
TRBJ1-3 - few TRBV27 CASILPRNTIYF TGTGCCAGCATCTTACCCCGAAACACCATATATTTT
TRBJ1-2 TRBD1 few TRBV7-9 CASSLKGAGYGYTF TGTGCCAGCAGCTTAAAGGGGGCGGGGTATGGCTACACCTTC
TRBJ1-1 TRBD1 many TRBV6-1 CASHEGGDRDTEAFF TGTGCCAGCCACGAGGGGGGGGACAGGGATACTGAAGCTTTCTTT
TRBJ2-3 - few TRBV19 CASTSRWDTQYF TGTGCCAGTACCAGCCGGTGGGATACGCAGTATTTT
TRBJ1-1 - - TRBV2 CASSEFGQRNTEAFF TGTGCCAGCAGTGAATTCGGCCAGAGGAACACTGAAGCTTTCTTT
TRBJ1-5 TRBD1 - TRBV27 CASSILGQVIQPQHF TGTGCCAGCAGTATATTAGGACAGGTGATTCAGCCCCAGCATTTT
TRBJ2-1 - - TRBV6-9 CAGSYLPSEQLF TGTGCCGGCAGTTACCTACCCAGTGAGCAGCTCTTC
TRBJ1-5 - many TRBV20-1 CSAWGGGVAQPQHF TGCAGTGCTTGGGGCGGGGGAGTAGCTCAGCCCCAGCATTTT
TRBJ2-3 - few TRBV2 CASGPRFGADTQYF TGTGCCAGCGGACCCCGCTTTGGCGCAGATACGCAGTATTTT
TRBJ2-7 TRBD2 - TRBV6-5 CASSYTSSGSNEQYF TGTGCCAGCAGTTACACCTCTAGCGGGAGCAACGAGCAGTACTTC
TRBJ1-1 - - TRBV7-9 CASNLGTAYTEAFF TGTGCCAGCAACCTAGGGACGGCCTACACTGAAGCTTTCTTT
TRBJ1-2 TRBD1 few TRBV11-2 CASSLVGTGDGYTF TGTGCCAGCAGCTTAGTCGGGACAGGGGATGGCTACACCTTC
TRBJ1-2 - medium-sized TRBV6-1 CASSKSGTRVYTF TGTGCCAGCAGTAAATCCGGGACGAGGGTCTACACCTTC